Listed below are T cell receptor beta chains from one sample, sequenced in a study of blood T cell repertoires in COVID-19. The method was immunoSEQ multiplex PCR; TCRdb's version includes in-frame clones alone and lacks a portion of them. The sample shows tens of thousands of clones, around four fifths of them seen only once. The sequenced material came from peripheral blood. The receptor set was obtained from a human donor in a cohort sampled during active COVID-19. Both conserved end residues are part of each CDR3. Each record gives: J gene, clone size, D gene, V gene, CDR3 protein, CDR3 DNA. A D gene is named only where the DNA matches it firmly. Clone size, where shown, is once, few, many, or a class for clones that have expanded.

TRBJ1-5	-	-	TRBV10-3	CAISTAGDRNQPQHF	TGTGCCATCAGTACCGCAGGGGACCGCAATCAGCCCCAGCATTTT
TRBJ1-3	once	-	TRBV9	CASSVGGGLFSGNTIYF	TGTGCCAGCAGCGTAGGCGGGGGGCTCTTCTCTGGAAACACCATATATTTT
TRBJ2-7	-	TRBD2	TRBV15	CATSLAGTSGGISYEQYF	TGTGCCACCAGCCTAGCCGGGACTAGCGGGGGGATCTCCTACGAGCAGTACTTC
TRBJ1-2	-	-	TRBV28	CASRDTGYTF	TGTGCCAGCCGCGACACGGGCTACACCTTC
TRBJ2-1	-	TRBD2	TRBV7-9	CASSQTSGGTWYDEQFF	TGTGCCAGCAGCCAGACTAGCGGGGGGACGTGGTATGATGAGCAGTTCTTC
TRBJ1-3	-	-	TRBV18	CASFPDGINTIYF	TGTGCCAGCTTCCCCGATGGCATAAACACCATATATTTT
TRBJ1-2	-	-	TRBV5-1	CASSQGTYTNYGYTF	TGCGCCAGCAGCCAAGGGACTTACACTAACTATGGCTACACCTTC
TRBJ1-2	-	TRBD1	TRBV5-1	CASSPNRGVRGYTF	TGCGCCAGCAGCCCGAACAGGGGAGTACGTGGCTACACCTTC
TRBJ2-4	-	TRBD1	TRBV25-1	CASSDRTGGNIQYF	TGTGCCAGCAGTGATCGGACAGGTGGAAACATTCAGTACTTC
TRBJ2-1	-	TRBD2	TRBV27	CASSPGTSNNEQFF	TGTGCCAGCAGCCCCGGGACTAGCAACAATGAGCAGTTCTTC
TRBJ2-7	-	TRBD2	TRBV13	CASRFSGASYEQYF	TGTGCCAGCAGGTTTAGCGGGGCTTCCTACGAGCAGTACTTC